The 14 T cell receptor beta chains reported below all come from one sample, sequenced in a study of shared clonotypes between healthy human individuals. Assay used: immunoSEQ multiplex PCR; TCRdb lists only in-frame clones, some missing. The sample consists of more than 1,200,000 clones, approximately 98.5% of them appearing once. The specimen was naive CD4+ T cells sorted from blood. This sample's subset: CD45RA+ positively selected. These receptors were taken from a young man in good health.

The chain uses TRBV14 and TRBJ2-7; 9 nucleotides line up with TRBD2. This CDR3 is 14 amino acids long. CDR1 is SGHDN and CDR2 is FVKESK in the germline V gene. The V and J ends lost 2 bases and 7 bases, in that order; junction bases with no gene match: 6. The CDR3 DNA is TGTGCCAGCAGCCAATCTAGCGGGAACGGTGAGCAGTACTTC. It encodes CASSQSSGNGEQYF. The full variable domain, in which reference TRBV14 and TRBJ2-7 provide the parts outside the CDR3, is EAGVTQFPSHSVIEKGQTVTLRCDPISGHDNLYWYRRVMGKEIKFLLHFVKESKQDESGMPNNRFLAERTGGTYSTLKVQPAELEDSGVYFCASSQSSGNGEQYFGPGTRLTVT.

This clone was picked up one time. CDR3 DNA sequence: TGTGCCAGTAGTATTGACCGGGGGCGGTACGAGCAGTACTTC. Translated, it gives CASSIDRGRYEQYF. The chain links TRBV19 to TRBJ2-7; tentatively, D is TRBD1 or TRBD2 (6 bases each). The CDR3 loop spans 14 amino acids. Trimming cost V 3 bases and J 4 bases, with 13 bases left between them. The germline CDR1 and CDR2 sequences are LNHDA and SQIVND (reference sequence).

The chain carries TRBV9 and TRBJ1-1; D remains unclear. V dropped 3 bases and J dropped 4 bases, with 16 bases sitting between them. This CDR3 has 15 amino acids. Germline values: CDR1 SGDLS, CDR2 YYNGEE. The CDR3 sequence is CASSAQSGGVTEAFF. CDR3 coding DNA: TGTGCCAGCAGCGCACAGAGTGGCGGGGTCACTGAAGCTTTCTTT.

The gene calls are TRBV29-1 and TRBJ2-1, with D perhaps given as TRBD1 or TRBD2 (5 bases each). The CDR3 sequence is 12 residues long. CDR1 SQVTM and CDR2 ANQGSEA come from the germline V gene. Trimming left V 6 bases short and J 6 bases short, with 12 bases between. The CDR3 coding sequence is TGCAGCGTGGGAACAGGAGGCAATGAGCAGTTCTTC. This sequence encodes CSVGTGGNEQFF.

This sequence joins TRBV28 and TRBJ2-1; the D is unclear. CDR1 and CDR2 (germline): MDHEN, SYDVKM. CDR3 length: 16 residues. The V and J ends lost 6 bases and 0 bases respectively, with 15 bases between them. In nucleotides, the CDR3 is TGTGCCAGCAGCCTTTCGACCTTTGGCTCCTACAATGAGCAGTTCTTC. Its protein is CASSLSTFGSYNEQFF. Variable domain in full (rest from reference TRBV28 and TRBJ2-1): DVKVTQSSRYLVKRTGEKVFLECVQDMDHENMFWYRQDPGLGLRLIYFSYDVKMKEKGDIPEGYSVSREKKERFSLILESASTNQTSMYLCASSLSTFGSYNEQFFGPGTRLTVL.

The chain employs TRBV6-7 and TRBJ1-3, with 8 positions matching TRBD1. TRBV6-7 is designated an ORF whose function remains uncertain. V gave up 2 bases and J gave up 0 bases; unmatched junction bases: 3. This CDR3 region has 16 residues. The CDR3 spells CASSYGGQVSGNTIYF. Here the CDR3 DNA reads TGTGCCAGCAGTTACGGGGGACAGGTCTCTGGAAACACCATATATTTT.

The chain employs TRBV5-1 and TRBJ2-1; 11 bases align to TRBD2. The CDR3 extends over 17 amino acids. Germline V lookup: CDR1 SGHRS, CDR2 YFSETQ. The V gene end was trimmed by 0 bases and the J gene end by 5 bases; junction bases not matched to a gene: 7. CDR3 sequence reads: CASSLAVAGGPNNEQFF. CDR3 DNA sequence: TGCGCCAGCAGCTTGGCGGTAGCGGGAGGGCCAAACAATGAGCAGTTCTTC.

The V and J genes are TRBV15 and TRBJ1-5; D uncertain. The CDR3 spans 15 residues. The ends were cut back, 2 bases at V and 2 bases at J, with 10 bases in the middle. In germline, CDR1 is LNHNV, CDR2 YYDKDF (reference sequence). CDR3 nucleotides: TGTGCCACCAGCAGAAGTCTTCGAGGCAATCAGCCCCAGCATTTT. Amino acid sequence: CATSRSLRGNQPQHF.

The chain has TRBV28 and TRBJ2-7, with 8 nucleotides matching TRBD1. This CDR3 is built from 15 residues. V trimming: 5 bases; J trimming: 6 bases; junction bases outside the gene matches: 12. Germline assignment: CDR1 MDHEN and CDR2 SYDVKM. CDR3 protein: CASSSSGTGGFEQYF. The CDR3 nucleotides read TGTGCCAGCAGTAGCTCCGGGACAGGAGGGTTCGAGCAGTACTTC. The whole variable domain, remainder taken from reference TRBV28 and TRBJ2-7, is DVKVTQSSRYLVKRTGEKVFLECVQDMDHENMFWYRQDPGLGLRLIYFSYDVKMKEKGDIPEGYSVSREKKERFSLILESASTNQTSMYLCASSSSGTGGFEQYFGPGTRLTVT.

The rearrangement uses TRBV7-9 and TRBJ1-3, with D unresolved. This CDR3 is 13 amino acids long. The germline V gene encodes CDR1 SEHNR and CDR2 FQNEAQ (reference sequence). V was cut by 4 bases and J by 4 bases, with 8 bases left in between. This chain's CDR3 is CASSSLPGNTIYF. CDR3 in DNA: TGTGCCAGCAGCTCTCTACCCGGAAACACCATATATTTT.

The chain couples TRBV10-3 to TRBJ1-1; 8 nucleotides agree with TRBD1. CDR1 is ENHRY, CDR2 SYGVKD, per germline. The ends lost 5 bases at V and 3 bases at J; junction bases unmatched: 8. The CDR3 length is 15 residues. CDR3 DNA: TGTGCCATCAGTACTGGACAGGGTAGTGACACTGAAGCTTTCTTT. This codes for CAISTGQGSDTEAFF.

This sequence joins TRBV6-1 and TRBJ1-3; the D is unclear. This CDR3 is built from 13 residues. CDR1 and CDR2 from the germline V gene are MNHNS and SASEGT. Trimming left V 7 bases short and J 2 bases short, with 9 bases between. The DNA for the CDR3 is TGTGCCAGCACTGTACCCCCTGGAAACACCATATATTTT. This translates into CASTVPPGNTIYF.

The chain recombines TRBV18 with TRBJ2-3; 16 bases match TRBD2. With 5 bases clipped from V and 7 bases from J, the junction kept 9 bases outside the gene matches. Germline V gene data show CDR1 as KGHSH and CDR2 as LQKENI. The CDR3 runs to 17 residues. This CDR3 is CASSTGTSGRAFHTQYF. CDR3 DNA: TGTGCCAGCTCAACCGGGACTAGCGGGAGGGCCTTCCATACGCAGTATTTT.

The chain couples TRBV27 to TRBJ2-7; D is perhaps TRBD2 (6 bases). Trimming took 4 bases from V and 4 from J, leaving 14 bases between them. The CDR3 spans 14 residues. The germline V gene encodes CDR1 MNHEY and CDR2 SMNVEV (reference sequence). The CDR3 spells CASSWGLDNYEQYF. The CDR3 nucleotides read TGTGCCAGCAGTTGGGGACTCGACAATTACGAGCAGTACTTC.